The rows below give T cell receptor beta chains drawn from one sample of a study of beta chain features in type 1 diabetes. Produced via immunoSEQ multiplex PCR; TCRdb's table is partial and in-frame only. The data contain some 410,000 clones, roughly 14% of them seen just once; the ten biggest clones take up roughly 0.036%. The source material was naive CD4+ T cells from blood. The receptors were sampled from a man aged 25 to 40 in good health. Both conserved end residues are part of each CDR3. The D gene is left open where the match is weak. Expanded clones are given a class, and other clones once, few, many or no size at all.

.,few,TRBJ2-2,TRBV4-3,TGCGCCAGCAGCCAAGTCATAAGGATTCGCACCGGGGAGCTGTTTTTT,CASSQVIRIRTGELFF
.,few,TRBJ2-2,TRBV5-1,TGCGCCAGCAGCTTGGAGCCGGGGTTTCACGGGGAGCTGTTTTTT,CASSLEPGFHGELFF
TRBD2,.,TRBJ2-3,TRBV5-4,TGTGCCAGCAGCTTGTTGCTAGCGGGGGGCCTCACAGATACGCAGTATTTT,CASSLLLAGGLTDTQYF
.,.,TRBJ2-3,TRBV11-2,TGTGCCAGCAGCTTTCGGACTGGAAGGAAGGTAGATACGCAGTATTTT,CASSFRTGRKVDTQYF
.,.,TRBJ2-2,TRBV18,TGTGCCAGCTCTGGGACAACGAACACCGGGGAGCTGTTTTTT,CASSGTTNTGELFF
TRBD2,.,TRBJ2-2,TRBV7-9,TGTGCCAGCAACACCCCCCCTCCTCAGGGACTAAACACCGGGGAGCTGTTTTTT,CASNTPPPQGLNTGELFF
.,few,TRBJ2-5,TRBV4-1,TGCGCCAGCAGTTCCGGGACATCTACTCGGGAGACCCAGTACTTC,CASSSGTSTRETQYF
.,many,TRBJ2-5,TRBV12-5,TGTGCTAGTGGTTTGGAAGAGACCCAGTACTTC,CASGLEETQYF
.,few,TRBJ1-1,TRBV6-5,TGTGCCAGCAGGGGGAACGGAAACACTGAAGCTTTCTTT,CASRGNGNTEAFF
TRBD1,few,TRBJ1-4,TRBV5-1,TGCGCCAGCAGCAAGGACAGGGCTAATGAAAAACTGTTTTTT,CASSKDRANEKLFF
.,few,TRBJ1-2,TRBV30,TGTGCCTGGAGAACCGGTGGTGCTGGCTACACCTTC,CAWRTGGAGYTF
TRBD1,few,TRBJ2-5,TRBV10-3,TGTGCCATCAGTCCTGGGACAGGGCGAGAGACCCAGTACTTC,CAISPGTGRETQYF
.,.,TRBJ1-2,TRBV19,TGTGCCAGTAGTATGAAGGGTAACTATGGCTACACCTTC,CASSMKGNYGYTF
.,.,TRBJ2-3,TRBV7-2,TGTGCCAGCAGCTTAGGGTATCCACGAGATACGCAGTATTTT,CASSLGYPRDTQYF
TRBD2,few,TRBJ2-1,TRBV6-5,TGTGCCAGCCTAGCGGCTAACAATGAGCAGTTCTTC,CASLAANNEQFF
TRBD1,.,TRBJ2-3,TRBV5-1,TGCGCCAGCAGCGGACGACAGGGCGATACGCAGTATTTT,CASSGRQGDTQYF
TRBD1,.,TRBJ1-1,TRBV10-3,TGTGCCATCAGTGCCTGGGGACAGGGGGCGACTGAAGCTTTCTTT,CAISAWGQGATEAFF
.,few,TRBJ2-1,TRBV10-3,TGTGCCATCATGGGGGACGGTTCTGAGCAGTTCTTC,CAIMGDGSEQFF
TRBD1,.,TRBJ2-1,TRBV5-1,TGCGCCAGCAGCAGGACAGGGGACAATGAGCAGTTCTTC,CASSRTGDNEQFF
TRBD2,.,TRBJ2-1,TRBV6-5,TGTGCCAGCAGTTCCCCTAGCGGGGGGAACAATGAGCAGTTCTTC,CASSSPSGGNNEQFF
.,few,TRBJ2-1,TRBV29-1,TGCAGCGTTGTTGCTTTGGGCATTAATGAGCAGTTCTTC,CSVVALGINEQFF
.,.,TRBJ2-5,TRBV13,TGTGCCAGCTCAGCCCGAGGGCATGGAGAGACCCAGTACTTC,CASSARGHGETQYF
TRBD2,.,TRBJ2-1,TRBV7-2,TGTGCCAGCAGCTCCGCGGCGGGGGGGGCCGTCGGCGACAATGAGCAGTTCTTC,CASSSAAGGAVGDNEQFF
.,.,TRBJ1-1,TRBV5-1,TGCGCCAGCAGTGAGGCAGAGAACACTGAAGCTTTCTTT,CASSEAENTEAFF
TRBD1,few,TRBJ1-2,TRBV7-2,TGTGCCAGCAGCTTAGGAAGGACAGGCTATGGCTACACCTTC,CASSLGRTGYGYTF
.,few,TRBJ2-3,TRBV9,TGTGCCAGCAGCGGGGAACCCCGCTCGACAAGCACAGATACGCAGTATTTT,CASSGEPRSTSTDTQYF
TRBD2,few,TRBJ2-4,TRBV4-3,TGCGCCAGCAGCCAAGATTACCCTAGCGGGGCCCCAGCCAAAAACATTCAGTACTTC,CASSQDYPSGAPAKNIQYF
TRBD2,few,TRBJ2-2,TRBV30,TGTGCCTGGCGAGGTCTGGGTAGCGGGAGAACCGGGGAGCTGTTTTTT,CAWRGLGSGRTGELFF
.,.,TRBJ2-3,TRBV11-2,TGTGCCAGCAGCCCGCAGGGGACTTACACAGATACGCAGTATTTT,CASSPQGTYTDTQYF
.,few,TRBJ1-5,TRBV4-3,TGCGCCAGCAGCCAAGATAGGAGGGCCCAACAGCCCCAGCATTTT,CASSQDRRAQQPQHF
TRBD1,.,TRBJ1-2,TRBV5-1,TGCGCCAGCAGCTTTGGGGACAGGGTTGTACATGGCTACACCTTC,CASSFGDRVVHGYTF
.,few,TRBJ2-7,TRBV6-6,TGTGCCAGCAGCCCTGACACATACGAGCAGTACTTC,CASSPDTYEQYF
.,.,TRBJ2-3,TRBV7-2,TGTGCCAGCAGCGTCATAGCCTCTCGAGATACGCAGTATTTT,CASSVIASRDTQYF
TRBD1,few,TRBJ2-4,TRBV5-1,TGCGCCAGCAGCTTGTTACAGGGGGCTAACATTCAGTACTTC,CASSLLQGANIQYF
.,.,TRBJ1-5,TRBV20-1,TGCATAGACAGTAGCAATCAGCCCCAGCATTTT,CIDSSNQPQHF
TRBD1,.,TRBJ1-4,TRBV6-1,TGTGCCAGCAGAACAACGGGACAGCGAAATGAAAAACTGTTTTTT,CASRTTGQRNEKLFF
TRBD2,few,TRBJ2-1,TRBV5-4,TGTGCCAGCAGCGCAGCGGGATCCTACAATGAGCAGTTCTTC,CASSAAGSYNEQFF
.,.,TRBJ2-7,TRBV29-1,TGCAGCTCCCTTCATGGGCGGCCCTACGAGCAGTACTTC,CSSLHGRPYEQYF
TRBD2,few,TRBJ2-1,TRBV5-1,TGCGCCAGCGGACTAGCGGCCTACAATGAGCAGTTCTTC,CASGLAAYNEQFF
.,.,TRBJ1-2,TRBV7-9,TGTTCCAGCAGCCGACAGGTCAACTATGGCTACACCTTC,CSSSRQVNYGYTF
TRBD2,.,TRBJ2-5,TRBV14,TGTGCCAGCAGCCAAGAAGCGGGGGGCACCCCCGAGACCCAGTACTTC,CASSQEAGGTPETQYF
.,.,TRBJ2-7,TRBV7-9,TGTGCCAGCAGCCCCCGGTTAAGGCCAAAGAGCTCCTACGAGCAGTACTTC,CASSPRLRPKSSYEQYF
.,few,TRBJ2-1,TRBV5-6,TGTGCCAGCAGGACCCGCGGGGTCAATGAGCAGTTCTTC,CASRTRGVNEQFF
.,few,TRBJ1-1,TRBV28,TGTGCCAGCAGTTTAAGGGGGACTGAAGCTTTCTTT,CASSLRGTEAFF
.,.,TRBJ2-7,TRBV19,TGTGCCAGTAGCTCTCGGGGAGTCGACGAGCAGTACTTC,CASSSRGVDEQYF
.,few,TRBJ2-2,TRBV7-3,TGTGCCAGCAGCCCCTCGGCAGGGAGGAACACCGGGGAGCTGTTTTTT,CASSPSAGRNTGELFF
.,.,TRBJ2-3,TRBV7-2,TGTGCCAGCAGCGGGGGGGCGAAAGATACGCAGTATTTT,CASSGGAKDTQYF
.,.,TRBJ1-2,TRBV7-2,TGTGCCAGCAGCTTGTTTCTAGCTCACAGAACCTATGGCTACACCTTC,CASSLFLAHRTYGYTF
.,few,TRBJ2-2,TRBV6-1,TGTGCCAGCAGTGATCAGGGAAGGGGGGAGCTGTTTTTT,CASSDQGRGELFF
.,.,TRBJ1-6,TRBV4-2,TGTGCCAGCAGCCAATTCGAGGGAAGGGCGCGAAGTTCACCCCTCCACTTT,CASSQFEGRARSSPLHF
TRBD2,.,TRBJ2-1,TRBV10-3,TGTGCCATCAGATCCGGGACTAGCGGCAATGAGCAGTTCTTC,CAIRSGTSGNEQFF
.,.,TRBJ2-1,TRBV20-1,TGCAGTGCCCAGCTAGCCAATGAGCAGTTCTTC,CSAQLANEQFF
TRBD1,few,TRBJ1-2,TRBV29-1,TGCAGCGCCGCGGCGACAGGGGCTAACTATGGCTACACCTTC,CSAAATGANYGYTF
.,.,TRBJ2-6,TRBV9,TGTGCCAGCAGCGTAGGGGAGCGGGGGGCCAACGTCCTGACTTTC,CASSVGERGANVLTF
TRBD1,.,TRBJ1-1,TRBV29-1,TGCAGCGTTGAAGCGAGACAGGGAAAGAACACTGAAGCTTTCTTT,CSVEARQGKNTEAFF
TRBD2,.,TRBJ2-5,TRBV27,TGTGCCAGCAGCCCGGGAGGGAGGTTGGAGACCCAGTACTTC,CASSPGGRLETQYF
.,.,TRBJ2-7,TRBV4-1,TGCGCCAGCACAGAAGGGGCAAGGGGACCCTACGAGCAGTACTTC,CASTEGARGPYEQYF
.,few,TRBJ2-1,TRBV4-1,TGCGCCAGCAGCCATGACGGGTTCTCCTACAATGAGCAGTTCTTC,CASSHDGFSYNEQFF
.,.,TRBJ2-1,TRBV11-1,TGTGCCAGCAGCCTCTTCACTCGAACTTTTAATGAGCAGTTCTTC,CASSLFTRTFNEQFF